This entry lists 28 T cell receptor beta chains sequenced from one sample in a study of tumor-infiltrating lymphocytes in primary liver carcinoma. From around 500 ng total RNA, TCR beta cDNA was generated with a primer in the constant region. ARM-PCR was slightly modified, and three nested multiplex PCR rounds with it gave rise to the TCR beta libraries. In the first two PCR rounds, TRBV1-TRBV30 forward primers were paired with a C-beta reverse primer, and each round lasted roughly 10 cycles. TCRdb reanalysed the multiplex PCR reads using MiXCR and keeps one entry per CDR3 protein. The sample records under 85,000 distinct CDR3 sequences, 60% to 75% being singletons. RNA and DNA were co-extracted from about 19-30 mg of unsorted bulk tissue. The source material was liver tumor tissue from sampling region 1. Subset: tumor region T1, superior pole. The receptors shown here come from a middle-aged man with primary liver carcinoma and hepatitis B virus infection.

This clonotype was recorded many times. This chain connects TRBV5-4 to TRBJ2-5; D is possibly TRBD2 (6 bases). V lost 3 bases and J 10 bases, leaving 19 bases between the germline ends. From germline, CDR1 is SGHNT and CDR2 YYREEE (reference sequence). CDR3 length equals 14 residues. The CDR3 coding sequence is TGTGCCAGCAGCTCAGGGACTGACACGGGGCACCAGTACTTC. It codes for CASSSGTDTGHQYF.

The rearrangement joins TRBV6-5 to TRBJ2-1; D ambiguous. This CDR3 is built from 16 residues. Germline CDR1 and CDR2: MNHEY and SVGAGI. V shed 6 bases and J shed 4 bases, with 19 bases lying between them. In DNA form, the CDR3 reads TGTGCCAGCAGCCCCACAGTATTAGGGTTGTACAATGAGCAGTTCTTC. It encodes CASSPTVLGLYNEQFF.

The chain's CDR3 is CSVRLQGENEQYF. The CDR3 region has the DNA TGCAGCGTCAGGCTACAGGGAGAGAACGAGCAGTACTTC. The V gene is TRBV29-1, the J gene TRBJ2-7; D might be TRBD1 (6 bases). V was pared by 6 bases and J by 5 bases, with 17 bases between. Germline V CDR1 and CDR2: SQVTM, ANQGSEA. The CDR3 loop spans 13 amino acids.

A remark on this clonotype: One junction end does not reproduce the germline sequence, and a read error may be involved. The chain uses TRBV6-1 and TRBJ2-3, with 8 bases matching TRBD2. Germline V gene sequence: CDR1 MNHNS, CDR2 SASEGT. This CDR3 spans 15 amino acids. CDR3: CASSERVAGQDTQYF. The DNA of the CDR3 is TGTGCGAGCAGTGAACGGGTAGCGGGGCAAGATACGCAGTATTTT.

V gene TRBV5-5 combines with J gene TRBJ2-1, with a possible D match to TRBD2 (8 bases). Germline CDR1 SGHKS, CDR2 YYEKEE (reference sequence). The CDR3 contains 14 residues. V was clipped by 3 bases and J by 9 bases, with 16 bases between them. Written as DNA, the CDR3 is TGTGCCAGCAGCTCGATTAGCGGGGACAGTGAGCAGTTCTTC. This translates into CASSSISGDSEQFF.

A note on this clonotype: One end of the junction varies from germline; a read error may be responsible. The chain carries TRBV24-1 and TRBJ2-3; 8 bases line up with TRBD2. The germline gives CDR1 KGHDR, CDR2 SFDVKD. The CDR3 spans 15 residues. This CDR3 is CATSDFSGITGTQYF. The CDR3 nucleotides read TGTGCCACCAGTGACTTTAGCGGGATCACAGGTACGCAGTATTTT.

This clonotype was observed a handful of times. This chain uses TRBV5-1 with TRBJ2-3; D not resolved. Germline V lookup: CDR1 SGHRS, CDR2 YFSETQ. CDR3 length: 13 amino acids. Between the trimmed V and J ends, which lost 4 bases and 4 bases, there was a span of 10 bases. DNA for the CDR3: TGCGCCAGCAGCACAGAAAACGCAGATACGCAGTATTTT. Protein: CASSTENADTQYF.

About this clonotype: A much larger clone sits a single nucleotide away, making a read error possible. V is TRBV28 and J is TRBJ2-2; tentative D call: TRBD2 (5 bases). CDR3 length equals 16 residues. Germline-derived CDR1 and CDR2 are MDHEN and SYDVKM. CDR3 sequence reads: CASSSWTLANIGELFF. DNA for the CDR3: TGTGCCAGCAGTTCCTGGACGTTAGCGAACATCGGGGAGCTGTTTTTT.

About this clonotype itself: It is likely a read error, because the conserved phenylalanine at the end of the CDR3 is missing. This rearrangement joins TRBV11-1 to TRBJ1-2; tentatively, D is TRBD1 (6 bases). Between the trimmed V and J ends, which lost 5 bases and 10 bases, there was a span of 17 bases. Per the germline V gene, CDR1 is SGHAT and CDR2 is FQDESV (reference sequence). The length of the CDR3 is 13 residues. The CDR3 here is CASSPGHHCDYTL. The CDR3 nucleotides are TGTGCCAGCAGCCCGGGACACCACTGTGACTACACCCTC.

About this clonotype itself: The missing conserved phenylalanine or tryptophan at the end of this CDR3 makes a read error likely. The V gene is TRBV5-1, the J gene TRBJ1-2; D is unresolved. This CDR3 is built from 17 residues. Germline lookup yields CDR1 SGHRS and CDR2 YFSETQ. CDR3 nucleotides: TGCGTCAGCAGCCCAGGATGGCGGACGGACCCAAACTATGGCTACACCTTG. It yields the protein CVSSPGWRTDPNYGYTL.

Only one count was recorded for this clonotype. In nucleotides, the CDR3 is TGTGCCAGCAGTCCGCGGGGACTAAGGGGTGAAAAACTGTTTTTT. Encoded protein: CASSPRGLRGEKLFF. The rearrangement uses TRBV12-3 or TRBV12-4 and TRBJ1-4; the D gene is possibly TRBD1 (5 bases). This CDR3 contains 15 residues. V dropped 5 bases and J dropped 7 bases, with 17 bases sitting between them.

Comments on this clonotype: A much larger clone is a single base away; this may be a read error. Here the CDR3 reads CGSSLFPSQPQHF. The CDR3 nucleotides read TGTGGCAGCAGCTTGTTCCCGAGTCAGCCCCAGCATTTT. V is TRBV7-8 and J is TRBJ1-5; D not certain. The germline CDR1 and CDR2 sequences are SGHVS and FQNEAQ. The CDR3 extends over 13 amino acids. The full variable domain, in which reference TRBV7-8 and TRBJ1-5 provide the parts outside the CDR3, is GAGVSQSPRYKVAKRGQDVALRCDPISGHVSLFWYQQALGQGPEFLTYFQNEAQLDKSGLPSDRFFAERPEGSVSTLKIQRTQQEDSAVYLCGSSLFPSQPQHFGDGTRLSIL.

About this clonotype: A much larger clone sits a single nucleotide away, making a read error possible. The chain uses TRBV6-6 and TRBJ1-3; D possibly corresponds to TRBD1 (6 bases). Per germline, CDR1 MNHNY and CDR2 SVGAGI (reference sequence). V was clipped by 7 bases and J by 0 bases, with 10 bases between them. CDR3 length equals 14 residues. CDR3 in amino acids: CASNRQDSGNTIYF. In DNA form, the CDR3 reads TGTGCCAGCAATAGACAGGACTCTGGAAACACCATATATTTT.

Concerning this clonotype: Without the conserved terminal phenylalanine or tryptophan, this CDR3 likely stems from a read error. The chain joins TRBV12-3 or TRBV12-4 to TRBJ2-5; no reliable D call. There are 13 residues in the CDR3. The V gene lost 5 bases and the J gene lost 1 base, with 8 bases spanning the gap. CDR3 DNA: TGTGCCAGCAGTCCCAACTCCCAAGAGACCCAGTACATC. This translates into CASSPNSQETQYI.

In regard to this clonotype: This may be a read error, as it is one base from a much larger clone. The J gene is TRBJ2-5, the V gene TRBV7-9; possible D gene TRBD1, 6 bases. Germline V gives CDR1 SEHNR, CDR2 FQNEAQ (reference sequence). This CDR3 region has 16 residues. In DNA form, the CDR3 reads TGTGCCAGCAGCTCCCGAGACGAGGGGGTAAAAGAGACCCAGGACTTC. Translation: CASSSRDEGVKETQDF.

This chain connects TRBV10-3 to TRBJ2-2; D is undetermined. V was shortened by 6 bases and J by 2 bases, with 4 bases between the two germline ends. Germline V CDR1 and CDR2: ENHRY, SYGVKD. CDR3 length: 12 residues. CDR3: CAIRINTGELFF. CDR3 nucleotides: TGTGCCATCAGGATTAACACCGGGGAGCTGTTTTTT.

Of note for this clonotype: This is likely a read error, given that the CDR3 carries no conserved phenylalanine or tryptophan at its end. V and J are TRBV14 and TRBJ2-1; D might be TRBD1 or TRBD2, each matching 5 bases. Between the trimmed V and J ends, which lost 4 bases and 12 bases, there was a span of 13 bases. Germline CDR1 and CDR2: SGHDN and FVKESK. There are 12 residues in the CDR3. In nucleotides, the CDR3 is TGTGCCAGCAGCCGAGCCAGGGAGAGGCAGTTCCTC. Translation: CASSRARERQFL.

A note on this clonotype: A read error is possible here, since a much larger clone lies one base away. This chain links TRBV28 with TRBJ1-2, with TRBD1 matching 8 bases. The CDR3 runs 13 residues. CDR1 is MDHEN and CDR2 is SYDVKM in the germline V gene. V lost 5 bases to trimming and J lost 9 bases; unmatched junction nucleotides: 8. The CDR3 region has the DNA TGTGCCAGCAGTCGCGGACAGGGCGGACGCTACACCTTC. It yields the protein CASSRGQGGRYTF.

Remarks on this clonotype: A much larger clone sits a single nucleotide away, making a read error possible. The chain has TRBV7-2 and TRBJ2-5; 8 nucleotides match TRBD1. CDR3 length: 15 residues. Trimming removed 1 base from V and 5 bases from J; junction bases left unmatched: 6. Germline CDR1 is SGHTA and CDR2 is FQGNSA. The DNA of the CDR3 is TGTGCCAGCAGCTTAGTCTCAGGGGGCTGGGAGACCCAGTACTTC. It encodes CASSLVSGGWETQYF. Drawing the rest from reference TRBV7-2 and TRBJ2-5, the complete variable domain is GAGVSQSPSNKVTEKGKDVELRCDPISGHTALYWYRQSLGQGLEFLIYFQGNSAPDKSGLPSDRFSAERTGGSVSTLTIQRTQQEDSAVYLCASSLVSGGWETQYFGPGTRLLVL.

With regard to this clonotype: At one of its ends the junction is not consistent with the germline gene, which may arise from a read error. This sequence joins TRBV5-4 and TRBJ1-6, with TRBD1 as a possible D gene (6 bases). This CDR3 is built from 16 residues. The germline V gene has CDR1 SGHNT and CDR2 YYREEE (reference sequence). Here the CDR3 reads CASNLAFGQRASPLHF. The CDR3 region has the DNA TGTGCCAGCAACTTGGCATTTGGACAGAGGGCTTCACCCCTCCACTTT.

A few counts support this clonotype. The rearrangement joins TRBV7-3 to TRBJ2-5; tentative D call: TRBD1 (7 bases). CDR1 and CDR2 from the germline V gene are SGHTA and FQGTGA. The CDR3 loop spans 14 amino acids. Trimming removed 0 bases from V and 7 bases from J, with 12 bases in between. CDR3 protein: CASSLTWGDRTQYF. In DNA form, the CDR3 reads TGTGCCAGCAGCTTAACGTGGGGGGACAGGACCCAGTACTTC.

Comments on this clonotype: The junction and the germline gene differ at one end; a read error may be behind it. This sequence joins TRBV4-2 and TRBJ2-2; the D gene is possibly TRBD2 (5 bases). The length of the CDR3 is 14 residues. Germline CDR1 is LGHNA and CDR2 is YNFKEQ. CDR3 sequence: CARSQEGNTGELIF. The CDR3 coding sequence is TGTGCCAGAAGCCAAGAAGGAAACACCGGGGAGCTGATTTTT.

Comments on this clonotype: This may arise from a read error, as a much more abundant clone is one base away. This chain uses TRBV6-6 with TRBJ1-4; the match to TRBD1 covers 9 bases. J lost 12 bases, V lost 4 bases, and 15 bases had no gene match. CDR1 and CDR2 (germline): MNHNY, SVGAGI (reference sequence). CDR3 length equals 16 residues. DNA of the CDR3: TGTGCCAGCAGTTCTCCGCGGACAGGGGAACAAGAACAACTGTTTTTT. Its translation is CASSSPRTGEQEQLFF.

This clonotype was found once. Germline and junction disagree at one end, which may indicate a read error. CDR3 amino acids: CTSSIDRDRVGTGELYF. As DNA, the CDR3 is TGCACCAGCAGCATTGATCGGGACAGGGTCGGCACCGGGGAGCTGTATTTT. The chain recombines TRBV11-2 with TRBJ2-2, with 9 bases aligning to TRBD1. This CDR3 is 17 amino acids long. Germline CDR1 reads SGHAT; CDR2 reads FQNNGV.

On this clonotype itself: One end of the junction is discordant with germline, which a read error may explain. The rearrangement links TRBV6-1 to TRBJ1-2; unclear D gene. Germline lookup yields CDR1 MNHNS and CDR2 SASEGT. The CDR3 is 14 residues long. The CDR3 coding sequence is TGTGCCAGCAGTGAACAGTGGGCTCACTATGGTTACACCTTC. This codes for CASSEQWAHYGYTF.

To note about this clonotype: Possible read error: a much larger clone is one base away. The DNA of the CDR3 is TGTGTCAGCAGCCCCAGGGGCGACTCTCTCGACGAGCAGTACTTC. Its translation is CVSSPRGDSLDEQYF. The chain employs TRBV7-8 and TRBJ2-7, with D maybe TRBD1 (6 bases). Germline V gives CDR1 SGHVS, CDR2 FQNEAQ. CDR3 length: 15 amino acids.

This clonotype has ten or more counts. The chain has TRBV29-1 and TRBJ2-3; TRBD1 is a possible D gene (6 bases). The germline V gene has CDR1 SQVTM and CDR2 ANQGSEA. Between the trimmed V and J ends, which lost 3 bases and 8 bases, there was a span of 12 bases. The CDR3 covers 12 residues. CDR3 loop: CSVDAGAGTQYF. CDR3 sequence (DNA): TGCAGCGTTGATGCAGGGGCAGGTACGCAGTATTTT.

The CDR3, as DNA: TGCAGCGTAGAGGGGGCCAGCGAGCAGTACTTC. Translation gives CSVEGASEQYF. This rearrangement joins TRBV29-1 to TRBJ2-7; 7 bases map to TRBD1. The CDR3 runs 11 residues. Germline V lookup: CDR1 SQVTM, CDR2 ANQGSEA. Trimming cost V 6 bases and J 6 bases; bases outside gene matches: 5.